A single sample is the source of the 27 T cell receptor beta chains below, sequenced in a study of post-analysis software for immune sequencing data. General study results and limits: When patients were compared with controls, about five TRBV segments were more frequent, TRBV5-6, TRBV5-1 and TRBV20-1 among them.

Antigens of these TCRs are unknown. Built from TCR beta cDNA, the libraries had unique molecular identifiers in them. TCRdb processed the PCR reads anew with MiXCR; each CDR3 protein has one entry. The sample comprises 750,000 to 950,000 distinct CDR3 sequences, roughly 46% of which are singletons, and approximately 4.4% rests with the top ten. The sample was blood. Every receptor here comes from a girl between 10 and 17 years old with multiple sclerosis.

The rearrangement joins TRBV30 to TRBJ2-5; D possibly matches TRBD1 or TRBD2 (7 bases each). In germline, CDR1 is GTSNPN, CDR2 SVGIG (reference sequence). The CDR3 is made up of 15 amino acids. The V and J ends lost 0 bases and 5 bases respectively, with 16 bases between them. CDR3 protein: CAWSVQGRAHETQYF. The CDR3 DNA reads TGTGCCTGGAGTGTACAGGGGAGGGCCCACGAGACCCAGTACTTC.

This clonotype was seen a handful of times. For the CDR3, the DNA is TGTGCCAGCAGCTTAGATGTGATCACAGGAGAGACCCAGTACTTC. Encoded protein: CASSLDVITGETQYF. V and J are TRBV11-2 and TRBJ2-5, with D possibly being TRBD1 (5 bases). Trimming stripped 0 bases from V and 4 bases from J, with 12 bases between. CDR1 and CDR2 from the germline V gene are SGHAT and FQNNGV. The CDR3 is made up of 15 amino acids.

This chain joins TRBV10-3 and TRBJ2-1; D remains unclear. The germline gives CDR1 ENHRY, CDR2 SYGVKD. V dropped 9 bases and J dropped 9 bases, with 9 bases sitting between them. The CDR3 is 10 residues long. The CDR3 sequence: CAIGQVEQFF. Written as DNA, the CDR3 is TGTGCCATAGGTCAGGTTGAGCAGTTCTTC.

The rearrangement joins TRBV29-1 to TRBJ2-2; D is possibly TRBD1 (5 bases). CDR3 length: 14 residues. Deletions cut 4 bases from V and 3 bases from J, with 12 bases between. Germline-derived CDR1 and CDR2 are SQVTM and ANQGSEA. The CDR3 region is CSVGGGPDTGELFF. The CDR3, as DNA: TGCAGCGTTGGGGGCGGTCCGGACACCGGGGAGCTGTTTTTT.

This chain uses TRBV6-2 or TRBV6-3 with TRBJ1-1, with D uncertain. In germline, CDR1 is MNHEY, CDR2 SVGEGT. The CDR3 runs 16 residues. V was pared by 6 bases and J by 0 bases, with 17 bases between. CDR3 bases: TGTGCCAGCAGGTCAGGCCTAAGGAGGATGAACACTGAAGCTTTCTTT. Translated: CASRSGLRRMNTEAFF.

The chain combines TRBV4-3 with TRBJ2-7, with no clear D. Trimming removed 4 bases from V and 3 bases from J, with 10 bases in between. The CDR3 extends over 13 amino acids. Germline loops: CDR1 LGHNA, CDR2 YSLEER. In DNA form, the CDR3 reads TGCGCCAGCAGCCCCAGTGCCTTCTACGAGCAGTACTTC. The encoded protein is CASSPSAFYEQYF.

This chain connects TRBV4-3 to TRBJ2-4; 7 bases line up with TRBD2. In germline, CDR1 is LGHNA, CDR2 YSLEER. The J segment lost 13 bases and the V segment lost 1 base, leaving 13 bases of the junction unmatched. CDR3 size: 15 residues. The CDR3 protein is CASSQGRGGSGKQYF. DNA for the CDR3: TGCGCCAGCAGCCAAGGTCGCGGCGGGAGTGGGAAGCAGTACTTC.

The chain recombines TRBV4-1 with TRBJ2-1; unclear D gene. The CDR3 spans 17 residues. Trimming cost V 0 bases and J 5 bases, with 17 bases left between them. Germline-derived CDR1 and CDR2 are MGHRA and YSYEKL. The CDR3 sequence: CASSQDIGQRRHNEQFF. The CDR3 region has the DNA TGCGCCAGCAGCCAAGACATTGGCCAGCGACGGCACAATGAGCAGTTCTTC.

This rearrangement joins TRBV7-9 to TRBJ2-7; D tentatively reads TRBD1 or TRBD2 (5 bases each). Trimming stripped 7 bases from V and 6 bases from J, with 19 bases between. The CDR3 contains 14 residues. Germline V lookup: CDR1 SEHNR, CDR2 FQNEAQ (reference sequence). CDR3 nucleotide sequence: TGTGCCAGCATCACCCTGGGGGAAAGCGGCGAGCAGTACTTC. This translates into CASITLGESGEQYF.

This clonotype was found a few times. The CDR3 loop is CSAPRLPLAYGYTF. The CDR3 DNA reads as TGCAGTGCGCCAAGGCTCCCGCTCGCCTATGGCTACACCTTC. The chain has TRBV20-1 and TRBJ1-2; D ambiguous. There are 14 residues in the CDR3. Trimming pared 6 bases from V and 4 bases from J, leaving 18 bases between. CDR1 is DFQATT and CDR2 is SNEGSKA in the germline V gene (reference sequence).

The gene calls are TRBV24-1 and TRBJ2-1; no clear D. V was shortened by 3 bases and J by 0 bases, with 11 bases between the two germline ends. The CDR3 covers 16 residues. Germline lookup yields CDR1 KGHDR and CDR2 SFDVKD. The CDR3: CATSDTVKSSYNEQFF. The CDR3, as DNA: TGTGCCACCAGTGATACTGTAAAAAGCTCCTACAATGAGCAGTTCTTC.

This clonotype was detected only a few times. The gene calls are TRBV24-1 and TRBJ2-3; perhaps D is TRBD1 or TRBD2 (5 bases each). Per the germline V gene, CDR1 is KGHDR and CDR2 is SFDVKD. CDR3 size: 15 residues. Trimming stripped 5 bases from V and 6 bases from J, with 17 bases between. CDR3 residues: CATSAPGPLRDTQYF. For the CDR3, the DNA is TGTGCCACCAGTGCTCCGGGACCCCTTCGGGATACGCAGTATTTT.

This clonotype was seen a handful of times. The CDR3 reads CASSPTGTRGYTF. As DNA, the CDR3 is TGTGCCAGCAGCCCAACCGGGACCCGTGGCTACACCTTC. The chain recombines TRBV3-1 with TRBJ1-2, with D tentatively TRBD1 (5 bases). Trimming took off 4 bases at V and 7 bases at J, with 13 bases between the two ends. Germline V gene data show CDR1 as LGHDT and CDR2 as YNNKEL (reference sequence). This CDR3 region has 13 residues.

V gene TRBV12-3 or TRBV12-4 combines with J gene TRBJ2-3; perhaps TRBD1 as D (5 bases). CDR3 length: 14 amino acids. The V end lost 7 bases, the J end lost 5 bases, and 16 bases lay between the germline ends. The CDR3 nucleotides are TGTGCCAGCACCTCGGGCAGGGTTCAAGATACGCAGTATTTT. It is translated as CASTSGRVQDTQYF.

J is TRBJ2-5 and V is TRBV12-3 or TRBV12-4, with 8 bases fitting TRBD1. This CDR3 is 15 amino acids long. The junction had 9 bases not matched to a gene; V was cut back by 3 bases and J by 6 bases. CDR3 nucleotides: TGTGCCAGCAGTTTGGGGAGACAGGGGATACAGACCCAGTACTTC. Residues: CASSLGRQGIQTQYF.

The V and J genes are TRBV25-1 and TRBJ2-5, with 7 bases that match TRBD1. The last part of the DNA fits TRBJ2-7 better; the J call may be wrong. Germline CDR1 reads MGHDK; CDR2 reads SYGVNS. The CDR3 length is 15 residues. CDR3 sequence (DNA): TGTGCCAGCAGTGAGACCCCTGACAGGGTGGGCGAGCAGTACTTC. Translating it yields CASSETPDRVGEQYF.

The table lists this clonotype with a few counts. This rearrangement joins TRBV10-3 to TRBJ2-7, with TRBD2 identical over 13 bases. CDR3 size: 16 residues. The V gene's germline CDR1 is ENHRY and CDR2 SYGVKD. Trimming cost V 6 bases and J 3 bases; bases outside gene matches: 8. DNA of the CDR3: TGTGCCATCAGCCGTTGGACTAGCGGGAGTCTCTACGAGCAGTACTTC. Translating gives CAISRWTSGSLYEQYF.

The rearrangement joins TRBV4-2 to TRBJ2-4; 10 nucleotides agree with TRBD2. The closer fit of TRBJ2-7 to the DNA end suggests the J call may be wrong. Germline CDR1 is LGHNA and CDR2 is YNFKEQ. The CDR3 totals 18 residues. The CDR3 reads CASSQEGRAGGPSYEQYF. Here the CDR3 DNA reads TGTGCCAGCAGCCAAGAGGGGAGAGCGGGAGGGCCCTCCTACGAGCAGTACTTC.

The rearrangement joins TRBV12-3 or TRBV12-4 to TRBJ2-6; the D is unclear. The ends were cut back, 4 bases at V and 0 bases at J, with 10 bases in the middle. There are 16 residues in the CDR3. The CDR3 bases are TGTGCCAGCAGTTCCAACAGTTACTCTGGGGCCAACGTCCTGACTTTC. Translating gives CASSSNSYSGANVLTF.

This chain uses TRBV20-1 with TRBJ2-2; 8 bases match TRBD2. The V and J ends lost 6 bases and 0 bases, in that order; junction bases with no gene match: 6. The CDR3 totals 15 residues. Per the germline V gene, CDR1 is DFQATT and CDR2 is SNEGSKA (reference sequence). The CDR3 is CSAETSGTNTGELFF. Written as DNA, the CDR3 is TGCAGTGCAGAAACTAGCGGAACGAACACCGGGGAGCTGTTTTTT.

V gene TRBV2 combines with J gene TRBJ2-1; D is unresolved. This CDR3 is 12 amino acids long. Germline V gene sequence: CDR1 SNHLY, CDR2 FYNNEI. V was trimmed by 8 bases and J by 10 bases, leaving 15 bases between them. The CDR3 nucleotides read TGTGCCAGCTTAGCCTCAACGGTAGAGCAGTTCTTC. Protein product: CASLASTVEQFF.

The chain is built from TRBV6-5 and TRBJ2-1, with 10 bases lining up with TRBD2. The CDR3 is 15 amino acids. Germline assignment: CDR1 MNHEY and CDR2 SVGAGI. J lost 7 bases, V lost 6 bases, and 9 bases had no gene match. The CDR3 spells CASSNAGLARNEQFF. CDR3 DNA sequence: TGTGCCAGCAGCAACGCGGGACTAGCGAGGAATGAGCAGTTCTTC.

This chain connects TRBV20-1 to TRBJ2-5; 10 bases are a match to TRBD2. Matching the DNA end better, TRBJ2-7 makes the J call doubtful. This CDR3 contains 14 residues. The germline V gene encodes CDR1 DFQATT and CDR2 SNEGSKA (reference sequence). This chain's CDR3 is CSARGTSGNYEQYF. For the CDR3, the DNA is TGCAGTGCTAGGGGAACTAGCGGGAACTACGAGCAGTACTTC.

The chain joins TRBV25-1 to TRBJ2-7; D is possibly TRBD1 or TRBD2 (5 bases each). CDR1 is MGHDK, CDR2 SYGVNS, per germline. V was trimmed by 6 bases and J by 4 bases, leaving 19 bases between them. The CDR3 runs to 15 residues. The DNA of the CDR3 is TGTGCCAGCAGCGCCTCCCGGGACGGGATATACGAGCAGTACTTC. This translates into CASSASRDGIYEQYF.

To note about this clonotype: Germline is not matched at one junction end, which may reflect a read error. The J gene is TRBJ2-1, the V gene TRBV5-1; 7 bases align to TRBD2. In germline, CDR1 is SGHRS, CDR2 YFSETQ. The CDR3 covers 15 residues. CDR3 bases: TGCACCAGCAGCTTGGACCCTAGCGGATACAATGAGCAGTTCTTC. Protein: CTSSLDPSGYNEQFF.

The chain couples TRBV27 to TRBJ2-7; weak D call: TRBD1 (6 bases). Trimming took off 3 bases at V and 2 bases at J, with 14 bases between the two ends. Germline loops: CDR1 MNHEY, CDR2 SMNVEV (reference sequence). The CDR3 runs to 15 residues. The DNA for the CDR3 is TGTGCCAGCAGTTTCCTAGGACAGAAGGCCTACGAGCAGTACTTC. Translated, it gives CASSFLGQKAYEQYF.

The V call is TRBV18, the J call TRBJ2-3; no definite D call. Trimming took off 1 base at V and 8 bases at J, with 16 bases between the two ends. Per the germline V gene, CDR1 is KGHSH and CDR2 is LQKENI. The CDR3 extends over 15 amino acids. The CDR3 bases are TGTGCCAGCTCACCACGTTCTGAAGGGTCATTTACGCAGTATTTT. Translating gives CASSPRSEGSFTQYF.